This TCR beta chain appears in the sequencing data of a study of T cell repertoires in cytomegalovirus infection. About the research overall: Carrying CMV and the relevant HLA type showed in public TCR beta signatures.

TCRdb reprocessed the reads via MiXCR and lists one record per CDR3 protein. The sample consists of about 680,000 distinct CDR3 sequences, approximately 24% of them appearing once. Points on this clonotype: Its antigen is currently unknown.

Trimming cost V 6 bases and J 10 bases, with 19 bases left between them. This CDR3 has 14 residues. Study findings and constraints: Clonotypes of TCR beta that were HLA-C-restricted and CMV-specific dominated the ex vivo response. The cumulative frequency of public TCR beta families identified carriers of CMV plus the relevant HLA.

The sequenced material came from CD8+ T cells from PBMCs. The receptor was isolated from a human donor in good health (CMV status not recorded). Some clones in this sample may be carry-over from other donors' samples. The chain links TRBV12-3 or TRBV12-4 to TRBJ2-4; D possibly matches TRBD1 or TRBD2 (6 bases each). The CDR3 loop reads CASRGGDKRKIQYF. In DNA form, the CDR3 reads TGTGCCAGCAGGGGCGGGGACAAGAGGAAAATTCAGTACTTC.